This T cell receptor beta chain is from a study of STAT5B mutations in CD4+ large granular lymphocyte leukemia. V was pared by 7 bases and J by 12 bases, with 8 bases of the junction left unmatched. From germline, CDR1 is MNHEY and CDR2 SVGAGI. This CDR3 has 13 residues. Some clones are missing from TCRdb's copy, which holds only in-frame ones; the method was immunoSEQ multiplex PCR. Of 37,000 or so clones in the sample, more than 80% were seen once. V usage is TRBV6-5 and J usage is TRBJ1-4, with TRBD1 matching over 10 bases. The TCR originated in a human donor in good health. Sequencing was carried out using CD4+ T cells from blood buffy coats. The CDR3 here is CASTRQGAGELFF. In nucleotides, the CDR3 is TGTGCCAGCACCCGACAGGGGGCGGGAGAACTGTTTTTT.